This T cell receptor (beta chain) is from a study of T cells after yellow fever vaccination. Trimming took off 1 base at V and 0 bases at J, with 16 bases between the two ends. The germline gives CDR1 DFQATT, CDR2 SNEGSKA (reference sequence). The CDR3 is made up of 18 amino acids. Whole-study results and caveats: A faster peak, day 5 versus 15, was reached by the weaker secondary response. The booster saw the reappearance of most primary-vaccination clones (96% CD4, 88% CD8).

Turning to this clonotype: Its antigen is unknown.

Conversion of TCR transcripts into cDNA relied on 5'RACE template switching, which added a universal primer site and UMIs. MiXCR, applied by TCRdb to the 5' RACE reads, yields one record per CDR3 protein. The data show about 200,000 distinct CDR3 sequences, 2.5% to 3.5% seen once. This TCR was recovered from a man aged 18 to 29 who received the YFV17D yellow fever vaccine. The material was CD4+ T cells sorted from PBMCs, obtained 10 days after the yellow fever booster vaccination. The rearrangement uses TRBV20-1 and TRBJ1-6, with D uncertain. The CDR3: CSARAISDSSSYNSPLHF. CDR3 nucleotide sequence: TGCAGTGCTAGAGCGATTAGCGACTCTAGCTCCTATAATTCACCCCTCCACTTT.